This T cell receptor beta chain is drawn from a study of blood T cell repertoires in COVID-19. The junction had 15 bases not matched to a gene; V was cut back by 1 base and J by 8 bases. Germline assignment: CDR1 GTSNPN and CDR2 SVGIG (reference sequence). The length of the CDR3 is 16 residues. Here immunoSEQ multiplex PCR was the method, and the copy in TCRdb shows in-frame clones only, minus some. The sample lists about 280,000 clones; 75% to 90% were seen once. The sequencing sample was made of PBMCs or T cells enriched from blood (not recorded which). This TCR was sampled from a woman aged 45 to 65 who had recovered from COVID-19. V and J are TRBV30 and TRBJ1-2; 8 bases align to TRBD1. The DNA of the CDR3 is TGTGCCTGGAGTGGTAGGGACAGGACGAGTTTGCGGGGCTACACCTTC. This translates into CAWSGRDRTSLRGYTF.